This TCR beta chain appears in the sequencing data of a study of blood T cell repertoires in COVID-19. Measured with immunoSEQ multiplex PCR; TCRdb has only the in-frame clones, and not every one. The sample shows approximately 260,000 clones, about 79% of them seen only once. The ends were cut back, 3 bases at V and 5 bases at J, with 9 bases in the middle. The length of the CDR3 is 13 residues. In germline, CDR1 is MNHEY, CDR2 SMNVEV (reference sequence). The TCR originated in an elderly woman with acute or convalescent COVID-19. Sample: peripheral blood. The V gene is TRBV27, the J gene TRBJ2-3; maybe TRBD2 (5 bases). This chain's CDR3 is CASSLSAGDTQYF. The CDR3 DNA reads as TGTGCCAGCAGTTTGTCGGCGGGAGATACGCAGTATTTT.